This T cell receptor (beta chain) was identified in a study of immune cell composition in non-small cell lung cancer. General observations from the study: Shared sequences between tumour-reactive and dominant in vivo clones were not proven. Lung adenocarcinomas had lower top 10 clone scores and clonality than squamous tumours. Tumour TCR-beta clonality showed no significant link to smoking pack-years. Squamous carcinomas (about 75%) more often had tumour-associated clones >0.5% than adenocarcinomas (roughly 35%).

Deletions cut 5 bases from V and 3 bases from J, with 11 bases between. This CDR3 has 14 residues. Germline V CDR1 and CDR2: MNHEY, SMNVEV (reference sequence). The assay was immunoSEQ multiplex PCR, and TCRdb's table has in-frame clones only and misses some. The table has around 4,400 clones, 70% to 80% seen once. This clone came up once. The antigen is unknown. Sequenced material: lung tumor tissue. The V call is TRBV27, the J call TRBJ1-5; D is perhaps TRBD1 (6 bases). This receptor was obtained from a human donor with non-small cell lung cancer. The CDR3 protein is CASSLQGPNQPQHF. The CDR3, as DNA: TGTGCCAGCAGTCTACAGGGACCCAATCAGCCCCAGCATTTT.